This TCR beta chain was captured by sequencing in a study of cytomegalovirus exposure and HLA in healthy donors. Per the germline V gene, CDR1 is KGHSH and CDR2 is LQKENI. The CDR3 runs 14 residues. With V trimmed by 4 bases and J by 6 bases, 5 bases remained unmatched. The study ran its PCR with 60 Vbeta and 13 Jbeta primers. The method was immunoSEQ multiplex PCR; TCRdb's version includes in-frame clones alone and lacks a portion of them. The data contain approximately 130,000 clones, around 85% of them singletons. Sequencing was carried out using PBMCs. This receptor was taken from a woman in her 30s in good health and CMV-seropositive. The chain uses TRBV18 and TRBJ2-1, with 8 positions matching TRBD1. CDR3 residues: CASSLRTGPNEQFF. CDR3 bases: TGTGCCAGCTCACTGAGGACAGGGCCCAATGAGCAGTTCTTC.